Described below is a single T cell receptor beta chain sequence and its context. CDR1 and CDR2 (germline): LGHDT, YNNKEL (reference sequence). The CDR3 runs 14 residues. Trimming removed 5 bases from V and 6 bases from J, with 14 bases in between. These data originate in a study of blood T cell repertoires in COVID-19. Sequencing used immunoSEQ multiplex PCR; TCRdb keeps in-frame clones, though not all of them. Counted here are about 170,000 clones, 65% to 85% occurring once; the ten biggest clones make up roughly 4%. Sequences were obtained from PBMCs or T cells enriched from blood (not recorded which). The sequence was obtained from a woman between 50 and 59 years old in a cohort exposed to, infected with or recovered from COVID-19 (not recorded which). The chain is built from TRBV3-1 (or the pseudogene TRBV3-2) and TRBJ1-3; D gene ambiguous. The CDR3 loop is CASSAEGGENTIYF. CDR3 coding DNA: TGTGCCAGCAGCGCCGAGGGAGGTGAAAACACCATATATTTT.